This entry is about one TCR beta chain. These data belong to a study of neoadjuvant nivolumab and ipilimumab in lung cancer. This table comes from immunoSEQ multiplex PCR, and its TCRdb copy is limited to in-frame clones, with some not included. The top ten hold around 3.7% of the sample, which has 40,000 to 60,000 clones, about 89% seen once. Germline V gene sequence: CDR1 SGHAT, CDR2 FQDESV (reference sequence). Trimming cost V 5 bases and J 6 bases, with 19 bases left between them. The CDR3 contains 16 residues. The V and J genes are TRBV11-1 and TRBJ2-2, with D maybe TRBD2 (5 bases). The source material was blood, sampled before neoadjuvant nivolumab, alone or with ipilimumab. The sequence was obtained from an adult with non-small cell lung cancer. Some clones in this sample may be carry-over from other donors' samples. The CDR3 protein is CASSPRGAAAAGELFF. The CDR3, as DNA: TGTGCCAGCAGCCCCCGAGGAGCGGCCGCCGCCGGGGAGCTGTTTTTT.